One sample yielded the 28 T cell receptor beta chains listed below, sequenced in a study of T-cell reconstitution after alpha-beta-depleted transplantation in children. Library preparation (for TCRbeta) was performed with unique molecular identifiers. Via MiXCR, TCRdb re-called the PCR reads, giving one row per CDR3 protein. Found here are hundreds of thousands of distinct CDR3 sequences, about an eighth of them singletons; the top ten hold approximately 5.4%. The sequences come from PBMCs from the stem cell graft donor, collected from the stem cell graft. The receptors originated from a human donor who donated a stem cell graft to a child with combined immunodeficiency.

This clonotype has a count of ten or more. The CDR3 bases are TGCGCCAGCAGCCAAGATCGCGAGACAGCGAACACTGAAGCTTTCTTT. Translating it yields CASSQDRETANTEAFF. V usage is TRBV4-1 and J usage is TRBJ1-1, with D maybe TRBD1 (5 bases). Germline V gene lookup returns CDR1 MGHRA and CDR2 YSYEKL. Trimming pared 0 bases from V and 1 base from J, leaving 12 bases between. This CDR3 comprises 16 residues.

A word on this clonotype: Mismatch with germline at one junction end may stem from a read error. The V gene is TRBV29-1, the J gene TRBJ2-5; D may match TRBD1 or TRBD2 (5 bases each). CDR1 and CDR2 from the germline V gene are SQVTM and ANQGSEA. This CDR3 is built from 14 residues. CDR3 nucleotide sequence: TGCAGCGTTGTGGGGGAACCCCATACAGAGACCCACTACTTC. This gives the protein CSVVGEPHTETHYF.

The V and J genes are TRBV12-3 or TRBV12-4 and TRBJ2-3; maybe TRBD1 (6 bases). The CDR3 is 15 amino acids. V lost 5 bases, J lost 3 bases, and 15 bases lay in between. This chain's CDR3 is CASSLGQLRTDTQYF. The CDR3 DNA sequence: TGTGCCAGCAGTCTTGGACAGTTGCGAACAGATACGCAGTATTTT.

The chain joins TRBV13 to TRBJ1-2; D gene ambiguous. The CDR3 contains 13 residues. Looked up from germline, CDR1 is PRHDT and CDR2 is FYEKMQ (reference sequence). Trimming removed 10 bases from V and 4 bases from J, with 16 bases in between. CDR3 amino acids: CAMGARPFYGYTF. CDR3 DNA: TGTGCCATGGGAGCCAGGCCTTTCTATGGCTACACCTTC.

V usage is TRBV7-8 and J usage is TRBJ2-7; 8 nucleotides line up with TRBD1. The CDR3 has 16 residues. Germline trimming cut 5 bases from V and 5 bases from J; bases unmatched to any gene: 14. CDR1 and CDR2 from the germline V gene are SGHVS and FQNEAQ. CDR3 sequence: CASSPSWRQGADEQYF. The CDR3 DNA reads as TGTGCCAGCAGCCCTTCATGGCGGCAGGGGGCCGACGAGCAGTACTTC. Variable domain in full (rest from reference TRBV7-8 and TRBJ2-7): GAGVSQSPRYKVAKRGQDVALRCDPISGHVSLFWYQQALGQGPEFLTYFQNEAQLDKSGLPSDRFFAERPEGSVSTLKIQRTQQEDSAVYLCASSPSWRQGADEQYFGPGTRLTVT.

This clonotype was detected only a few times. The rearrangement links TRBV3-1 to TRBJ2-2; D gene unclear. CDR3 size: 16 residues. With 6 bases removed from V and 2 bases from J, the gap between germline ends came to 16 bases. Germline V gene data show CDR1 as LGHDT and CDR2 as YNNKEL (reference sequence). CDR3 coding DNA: TGTGCCAGCAGGCGAGGTCTGTCAGATAACACCGGGGAGCTGTTTTTT. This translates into CASRRGLSDNTGELFF. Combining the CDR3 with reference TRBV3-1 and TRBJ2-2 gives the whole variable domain DTAVSQTPKYLVTQMGNDKSIKCEQNLGHDTMYWYKQDSKKFLKIMFSYNNKELIINETVPNRFSPKSPDKAHLNLHINSLELGDSAVYFCASRRGLSDNTGELFFGEGSRLTVL.

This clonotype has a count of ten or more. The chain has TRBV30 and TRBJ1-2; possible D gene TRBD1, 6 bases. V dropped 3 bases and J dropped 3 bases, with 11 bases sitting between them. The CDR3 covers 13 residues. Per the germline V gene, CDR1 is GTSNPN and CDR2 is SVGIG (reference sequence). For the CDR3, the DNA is TGTGCCTGGAGCACCGACAGGTACTATGGCTACACCTTC. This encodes CAWSTDRYYGYTF.

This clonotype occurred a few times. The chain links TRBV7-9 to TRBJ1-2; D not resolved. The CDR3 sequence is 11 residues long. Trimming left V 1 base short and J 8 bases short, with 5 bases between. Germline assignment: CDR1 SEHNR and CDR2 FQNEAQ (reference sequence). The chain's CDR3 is CASSLESGYTF. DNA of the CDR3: TGTGCCAGCAGCTTAGAAAGCGGCTACACCTTC. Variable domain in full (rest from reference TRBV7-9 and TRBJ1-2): DTGVSQNPRHKITKRGQNVTFRCDPISEHNRLYWYRQTLGQGPEFLTYFQNEAQLEKSRLLSDRFSAERPKGSFSTLEIQRTEQGDSAMYLCASSLESGYTFGSGTRLTVV.

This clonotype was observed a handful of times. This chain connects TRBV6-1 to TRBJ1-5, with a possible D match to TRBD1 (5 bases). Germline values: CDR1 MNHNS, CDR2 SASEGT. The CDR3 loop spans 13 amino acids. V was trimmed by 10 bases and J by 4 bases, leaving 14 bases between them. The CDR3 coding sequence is TGTGCCATCAACACCGGGGGAAATCAGCCCCAGCATTTT. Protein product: CAINTGGNQPQHF.

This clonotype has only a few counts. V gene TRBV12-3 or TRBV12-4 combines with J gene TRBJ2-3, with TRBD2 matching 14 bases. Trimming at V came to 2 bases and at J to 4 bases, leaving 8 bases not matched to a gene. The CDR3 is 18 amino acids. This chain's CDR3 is CASSLFGTSGGRPDTQYF. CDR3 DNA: TGTGCCAGCAGTTTATTTGGGACTAGCGGGGGCCGGCCAGATACGCAGTATTTT.

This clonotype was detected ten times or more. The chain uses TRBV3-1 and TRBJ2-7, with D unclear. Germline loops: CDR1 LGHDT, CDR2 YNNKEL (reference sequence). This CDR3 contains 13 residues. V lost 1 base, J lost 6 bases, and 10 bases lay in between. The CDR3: CASSQGWASEQYF. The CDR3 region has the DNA TGTGCCAGCAGCCAAGGGTGGGCCTCCGAGCAGTACTTC.

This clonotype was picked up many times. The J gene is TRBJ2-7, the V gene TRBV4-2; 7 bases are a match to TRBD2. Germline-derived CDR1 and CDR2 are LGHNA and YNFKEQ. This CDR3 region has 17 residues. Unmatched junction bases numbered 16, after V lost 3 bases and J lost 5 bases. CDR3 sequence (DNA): TGTGCCAGCAGCCAGGTGGGGGGAGGGGCAGGGTCTCACGAGCAGTACTTC. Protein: CASSQVGGGAGSHEQYF.

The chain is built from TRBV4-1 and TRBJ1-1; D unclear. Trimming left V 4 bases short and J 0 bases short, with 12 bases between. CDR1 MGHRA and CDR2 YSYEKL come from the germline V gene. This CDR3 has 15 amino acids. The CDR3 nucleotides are TGCGCCAGCAGCCGGGAGAGAAAGATGAACACTGAAGCTTTCTTT. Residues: CASSRERKMNTEAFF.

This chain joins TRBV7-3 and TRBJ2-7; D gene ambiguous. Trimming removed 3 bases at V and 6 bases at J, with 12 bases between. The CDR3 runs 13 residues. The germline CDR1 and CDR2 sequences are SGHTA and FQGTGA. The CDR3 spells CASSLNSLAEQYF. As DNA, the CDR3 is TGTGCCAGCAGCTTGAACAGCCTGGCCGAGCAGTACTTC.

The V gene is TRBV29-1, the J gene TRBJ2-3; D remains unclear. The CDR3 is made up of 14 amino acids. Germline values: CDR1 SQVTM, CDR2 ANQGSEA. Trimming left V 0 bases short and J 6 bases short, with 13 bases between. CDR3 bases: TGCAGCGTTGAAGATCCGACCCCGGAGGATACGCAGTATTTT. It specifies CSVEDPTPEDTQYF.

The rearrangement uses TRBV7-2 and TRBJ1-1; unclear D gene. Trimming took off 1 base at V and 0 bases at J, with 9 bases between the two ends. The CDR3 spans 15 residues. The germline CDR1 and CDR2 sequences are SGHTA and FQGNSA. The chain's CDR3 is CASSLDVGMNTEAFF. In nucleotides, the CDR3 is TGTGCCAGCAGCTTAGATGTGGGGATGAACACTGAAGCTTTCTTT.

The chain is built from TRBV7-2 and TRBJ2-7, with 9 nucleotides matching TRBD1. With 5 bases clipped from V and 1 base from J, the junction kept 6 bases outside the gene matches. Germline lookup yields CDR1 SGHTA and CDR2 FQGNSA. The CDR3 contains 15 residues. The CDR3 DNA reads TGTGCCAGCAGCGTCCCGGGACAGGGTTCCTACGAGCAGTACTTC. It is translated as CASSVPGQGSYEQYF. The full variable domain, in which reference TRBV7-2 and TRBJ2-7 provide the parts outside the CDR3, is GAGVSQSPSNKVTEKGKDVELRCDPISGHTALYWYRQSLGQGLEFLIYFQGNSAPDKSGLPSDRFSAERTGGSVSTLTIQRTQQEDSAVYLCASSVPGQGSYEQYFGPGTRLTVT.

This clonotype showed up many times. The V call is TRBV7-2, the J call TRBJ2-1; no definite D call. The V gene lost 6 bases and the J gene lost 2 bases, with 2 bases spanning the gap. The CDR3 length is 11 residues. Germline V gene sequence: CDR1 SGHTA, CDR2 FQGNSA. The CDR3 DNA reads TGTGCCAGCAGGACCTACAATGAGCAGTTCTTC. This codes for CASRTYNEQFF.

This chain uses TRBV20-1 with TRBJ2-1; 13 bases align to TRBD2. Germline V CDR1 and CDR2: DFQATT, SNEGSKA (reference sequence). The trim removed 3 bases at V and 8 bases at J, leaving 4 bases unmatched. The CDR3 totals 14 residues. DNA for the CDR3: TGCAGTGCTAGTTGGACTAGCGGGAGAGATGAGCAGTTCTTC. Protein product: CSASWTSGRDEQFF.

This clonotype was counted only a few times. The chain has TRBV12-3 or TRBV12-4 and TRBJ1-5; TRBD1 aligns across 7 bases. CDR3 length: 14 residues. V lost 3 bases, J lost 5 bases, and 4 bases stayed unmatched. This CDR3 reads CASSLSTGDQPQHF. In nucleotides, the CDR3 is TGTGCCAGCAGTTTGAGCACAGGGGATCAGCCCCAGCATTTT.

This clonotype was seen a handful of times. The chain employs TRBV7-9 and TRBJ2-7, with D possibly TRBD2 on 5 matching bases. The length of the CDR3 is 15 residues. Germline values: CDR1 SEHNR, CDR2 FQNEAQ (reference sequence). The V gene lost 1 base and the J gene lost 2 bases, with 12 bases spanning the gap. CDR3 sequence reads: CASSLGASRPYEQYF. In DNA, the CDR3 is TGTGCCAGCAGCTTAGGGGCTAGCAGGCCCTACGAGCAGTACTTC.

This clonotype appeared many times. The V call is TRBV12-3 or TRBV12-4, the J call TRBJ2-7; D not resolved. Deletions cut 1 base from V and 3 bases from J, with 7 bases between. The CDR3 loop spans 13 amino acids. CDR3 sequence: CASSLDERYEQYF. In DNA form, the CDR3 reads TGTGCCAGCAGTTTAGACGAGCGCTACGAGCAGTACTTC.

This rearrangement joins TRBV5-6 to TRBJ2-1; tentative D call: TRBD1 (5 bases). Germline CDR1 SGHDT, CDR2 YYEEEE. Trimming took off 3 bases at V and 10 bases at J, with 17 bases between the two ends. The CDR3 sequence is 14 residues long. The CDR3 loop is CASSSPGAVIEQFF. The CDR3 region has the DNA TGTGCCAGCAGCTCGCCTGGGGCAGTCATCGAGCAGTTCTTC.

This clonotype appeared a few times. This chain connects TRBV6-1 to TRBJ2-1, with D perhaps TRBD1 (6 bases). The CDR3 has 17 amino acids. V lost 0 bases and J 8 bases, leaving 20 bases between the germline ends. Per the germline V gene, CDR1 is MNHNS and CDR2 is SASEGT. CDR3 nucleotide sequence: TGTGCCAGCAGTGAAGCCAGGGGAGTGTCCTCCCGGCATGAGCAGTTCTTC. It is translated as CASSEARGVSSRHEQFF.

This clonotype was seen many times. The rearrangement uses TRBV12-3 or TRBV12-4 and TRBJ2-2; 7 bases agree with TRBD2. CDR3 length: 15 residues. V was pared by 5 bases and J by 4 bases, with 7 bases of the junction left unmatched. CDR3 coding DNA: TGTGCCAGCAGTATCGGACTAGGGCGCACCGGGGAGCTGTTTTTT. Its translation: CASSIGLGRTGELFF.

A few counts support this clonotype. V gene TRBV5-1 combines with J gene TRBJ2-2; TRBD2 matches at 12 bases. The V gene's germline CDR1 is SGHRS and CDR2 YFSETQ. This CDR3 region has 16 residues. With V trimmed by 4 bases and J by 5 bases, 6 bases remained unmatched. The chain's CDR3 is CASSRLAGVGTGELFF. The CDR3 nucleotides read TGCGCCAGCAGCAGACTAGCGGGAGTAGGGACCGGGGAGCTGTTTTTT.

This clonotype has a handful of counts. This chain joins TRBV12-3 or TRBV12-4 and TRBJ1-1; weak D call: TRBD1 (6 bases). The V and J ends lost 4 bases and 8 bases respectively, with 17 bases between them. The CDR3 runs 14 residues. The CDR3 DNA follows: TGTGCCAGCAGTTCCGGGGGCAGAGTTTCGGAAGCTTTCTTT. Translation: CASSSGGRVSEAFF.

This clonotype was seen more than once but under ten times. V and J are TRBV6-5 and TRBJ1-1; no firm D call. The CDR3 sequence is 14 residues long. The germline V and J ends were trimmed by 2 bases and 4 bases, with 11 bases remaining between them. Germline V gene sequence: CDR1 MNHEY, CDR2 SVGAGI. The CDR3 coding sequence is TGTGCCAGCAGTTACCAATTTCGGGTCACTGAAGCTTTCTTT. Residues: CASSYQFRVTEAFF.